This TCR beta chain was retrieved from a study of cytomegalovirus exposure and HLA in healthy donors. Notes on the study in general: Being indistinguishable, some V segments were excluded, TRBV6-2 and TRBV6-3 among them. What was likely a sequencing artifact was a cluster of highly shared sequence variants.

Of note for this clone: The target antigen is unknown.

Trimming removed 0 bases from V and 3 bases from J, with 9 bases in between. Looked up from germline, CDR1 is SGHRS and CDR2 is YFSETQ. CDR3 length: 15 residues. Use of 60 Vbeta and 13 Jbeta primers characterized the PCR. Method: immunoSEQ multiplex PCR; TCRdb's copy keeps in-frame clones and lacks some. The table lists more than 95,000 clones, 74% of them singletons. The receptor was isolated from a woman aged 45-59 years in good health and CMV-seropositive. This chain links TRBV5-1 with TRBJ1-4; D may be TRBD1 (5 bases). Sequenced: PBMCs. The CDR3 reads CASSLVGQPNEKLFF. CDR3 bases: TGCGCCAGCAGCTTGGTGGGGCAGCCTAATGAAAAACTGTTTTTT.